This T cell receptor beta chain was captured in a study of blood T cell repertoires in COVID-19. The overall study: T cells, B-cell-depleted T cells, or PBMCs supplied cDNA or gDNA.

V shed 4 bases and J 7 bases; nucleotides not matched to a gene: 11. Germline CDR1 SGHRS, CDR2 YFSETQ. The CDR3 spans 16 residues. The table came from immunoSEQ multiplex PCR; TCRdb's copy has only in-frame clones and leaves some out. Here the sample spans 220,000 or so clones, less than 90% being singletons. Those enrolled, adults aged 18 to 89 years, came from under 25 US areas. Clinical history reported by participants formed the basis on which cohorts were assigned. Cohort 3 donors counted as recovered after two negative PCRs, clearance, or resolved symptoms. The chain carries TRBV5-1 and TRBJ2-1; 10 bases align to TRBD2. The sample consisted of PBMCs or T cells enriched from blood (not recorded which). The TCR comes from a woman in her forties who had recovered from COVID-19. The CDR3 nucleotides are TGCGCCAGCAGCAATCTAGCGGGAGATCCCCTGAATGAGCAGTTCTTC. This encodes CASSNLAGDPLNEQFF. Variable domain in full (rest from reference TRBV5-1 and TRBJ2-1): KAGVTQTPRYLIKTRGQQVTLSCSPISGHRSVSWYQQTPGQGLQFLFEYFSETQRNKGNFPGRFSGRQFSNSRSEMNVSTLELGDSALYLCASSNLAGDPLNEQFFGPGTRLTVL.